This entry features one T cell receptor beta chain sequence. This table comes from immunoSEQ multiplex PCR, and its TCRdb copy is limited to in-frame clones, with some not included. The top ten hold about 12% of the sample, which has about 150,000 clones, 65% to 90% seen once. This record comes from a study of blood T cell repertoires in COVID-19. Germline V gives CDR1 SQVTM, CDR2 ANQGSEA. The CDR3 is 14 residues long. The V end lost 5 bases, the J end lost 2 bases, and 10 bases lay between the germline ends. The sequenced sample consisted of peripheral blood. The chain recombines TRBV29-1 with TRBJ2-6; D unclear. The TCR originated in a woman in her sixties with COVID-19, enrolled during active disease. CDR3 nucleotide sequence: TGCAGCGTTCTCAGGTGGGCTGGGGCCAACGTCCTGACTTTC. Its translation: CSVLRWAGANVLTF.